One and the same sample provided the 13 T cell receptor beta chains below, sequenced in a study of PD-L1 blockade in urothelial cancer (dated by TCRdb to about 2017). Receptors were amplified or captured by the immunoSEQ multiplex PCR assay. This is the immuneACCESS table as TCRdb keeps it, with only in-frame sequences that have V and J called. A part of the clones is gone; compared with another copy, unresolved V genes explain less than half, and the rest is unexplained. This sample has about 130,000 clones in its table, and approximately 84% of those were observed once. The ten largest clones add up to 3.2% of the sample. In light of the paper, this sample's time point label describes: pretreatment peripheral blood. The sample was PBMCs, taken around atezolizumab (anti-PD-L1) treatment. These receptors were collected from a man aged 50-60 years with urothelial cancer.

This clone was counted once. The V gene is TRBV6-6, the J gene TRBJ1-1, with 8 nucleotides matching TRBD1. V shed 6 bases and J 0 bases; nucleotides not matched to a gene: 6. This CDR3 is built from 15 residues. Germline V lookup: CDR1 MNHNY, CDR2 SVGAGI (reference sequence). CDR3 nucleotides: TGTGCCAGCAGGAGGACAGGGAGTATGAACACTGAAGCTTTCTTT. It is translated as CASRRTGSMNTEAFF.

The V call is TRBV18, the J call TRBJ1-3; D is perhaps TRBD1 (5 bases). The CDR3 totals 17 residues. Trimming took off 3 bases at V and 0 bases at J, with 15 bases between the two ends. Looked up from germline, CDR1 is KGHSH and CDR2 is LQKENI. The CDR3 DNA sequence: TGTGCCAGCTCACCGAGACAGATACGCAGCTCTGGAAACACCATATATTTT. Amino acids: CASSPRQIRSSGNTIYF.

The chain is built from TRBV5-4 and TRBJ2-7, with 10 bases that match TRBD2. This CDR3 has 16 amino acids. The germline CDR1 and CDR2 sequences are SGHNT and YYREEE (reference sequence). J gave up 7 bases and V 4 bases, and 14 bases lay outside the gene matches. The CDR3 region has the DNA TGTGCCAGCAGCATCCGTGGGGCTAGCGGGAGATTTGAGCAGTACTTC. It yields the protein CASSIRGASGRFEQYF.

The chain is built from TRBV2 and TRBJ1-6; D is uncertain. The germline gives CDR1 SNHLY, CDR2 FYNNEI. This CDR3 has 15 amino acids. Trimming left V 2 bases short and J 9 bases short, with 14 bases between. CDR3 region: CASSELQPARSPLHF. The CDR3 coding sequence is TGTGCCAGCAGTGAATTACAGCCAGCCCGTTCACCCCTCCACTTT.

V usage is TRBV6-5 and J usage is TRBJ2-7, with D possibly matching TRBD2 (6 bases). V was cut by 6 bases and J by 3 bases, with 12 bases left in between. CDR1 and CDR2 from the germline V gene are MNHEY and SVGAGI. The CDR3 is made up of 13 amino acids. The CDR3 loop reads CASSRSGYYEQYF. The DNA for the CDR3 is TGTGCCAGCAGCAGAAGCGGGTACTACGAGCAGTACTTC.

The V call is TRBV6-1, the J call TRBJ1-5; D is possibly TRBD1 (5 bases). The CDR3 consists of 14 residues. V was shortened by 0 bases and J by 5 bases, with 8 bases between the two germline ends. Germline V gene data show CDR1 as MNHNS and CDR2 as SASEGT. The CDR3: CASSEATVDQPQHF. The CDR3 DNA reads as TGTGCCAGCAGTGAAGCGACAGTCGATCAGCCCCAGCATTTT.

The genes are TRBV11-3 and TRBJ2-2, with 8 bases lining up with TRBD2. CDR1 and CDR2 (germline): SGHNT, YENEEA. This CDR3 region has 15 residues. The V gene end was trimmed by 5 bases and the J gene end by 5 bases; junction bases not matched to a gene: 7. CDR3 sequence (DNA): TGTGCCAGCAGCAATCGGGAGGGCCGGACCGGGGAGCTGTTTTTT. Its protein is CASSNREGRTGELFF.

The rearrangement uses TRBV21-1 and TRBJ2-2; the table's D call, TRBD2, was not checked against the DNA. TRBV21-1 is tagged as a pseudogene. The CDR3 spans 17 residues. CDR3 sequence (DNA): TGTGCCAGCAGCAAAGCCACTAGCGGGACGGGCACCGGGGAGCTGTTTTTT. Translation gives CASSKATSGTGTGELFF.

The V and J genes are TRBV20-1 and TRBJ2-2; D gene uncertain. CDR1 is DFQATT and CDR2 is SNEGSKA in the germline V gene (reference sequence). This CDR3 is 11 amino acids long. Trimming shortened V by 3 bases and J by 4 bases, and 3 bases separated the two germline ends. In DNA form, the CDR3 reads TGCAGTGCTAGCAGCACCGGGGAGCTGTTTTTT. It translates to CSASSTGELFF.

The chain joins TRBV19 to TRBJ1-6; 12 bases fit TRBD1. Per the germline V gene, CDR1 is LNHDA and CDR2 is SQIVND (reference sequence). V shed 3 bases and J 9 bases; nucleotides not matched to a gene: 3. This CDR3 has 15 residues. The CDR3: CASSMRDRGLSPLHF. The CDR3 nucleotides read TGTGCCAGTAGTATGAGGGACAGGGGGCTTTCACCCCTCCACTTT.

This clone was picked up many times. The gene calls are TRBV28 and TRBJ2-7; 7 nucleotides match TRBD1. This CDR3 is 17 amino acids long. Germline V lookup: CDR1 MDHEN, CDR2 SYDVKM. V lost 5 bases and J lost 7; bases outside the gene matches: 20. In nucleotides, the CDR3 is TGTGCCAGCAGTGCCAACGCCTGGGGACAGCTCTCGGGGGAGCAGTACTTC. Protein sequence: CASSANAWGQLSGEQYF.

The J gene is TRBJ2-2, the V gene TRBV7-6; 8 nucleotides line up with TRBD2. Germline CDR1 reads SGHVS; CDR2 reads FNYEAQ. Trimming cost V 2 bases and J 6 bases; bases outside gene matches: 8. The CDR3 loop spans 16 amino acids. The chain's CDR3 is CASSLRGGRPSGELFF. The CDR3 DNA is TGTGCCAGCAGCTTACGGGGCGGGAGGCCCTCCGGGGAGCTGTTTTTT.

DNA of the CDR3: TGCGCCAGCAGAACAGGGCGCGACACTGAAGCTTTCTTT. Its translation: CASRTGRDTEAFF. The chain carries TRBV10-1 and TRBJ1-1; TRBD1 is a possible D gene (6 bases). The germline CDR1 and CDR2 sequences are WNHNN and SYGVQD (reference sequence). With 6 bases removed from V and 3 bases from J, the gap between germline ends came to 11 bases. This CDR3 comprises 13 residues.